The 6 T cell receptor beta chains in this list originate from one sample, sequenced in a study of blood T cell repertoires in COVID-19. The data were produced by immunoSEQ multiplex PCR, yet TCRdb's version contains in-frame clones alone and is incomplete. The table includes over 200,000 clones, more than 75% detected once. The sample comprised peripheral blood. The source of these receptors is a woman under 40 who had recovered from COVID-19.

V and J are TRBV9 and TRBJ1-3; tentative D call: TRBD1 (6 bases). The CDR3 covers 15 residues. The V gene lost 4 bases and the J gene lost 3 bases, with 14 bases spanning the gap. Germline assignment: CDR1 SGDLS and CDR2 YYNGEE. Here the CDR3 reads CASSPQNRVGNTIYF. CDR3 coding DNA: TGTGCCAGCAGCCCCCAAAACAGGGTTGGAAACACCATATATTTT.

The rearrangement joins TRBV10-3 to TRBJ2-3, with D maybe TRBD2 (6 bases). Germline V gene lookup returns CDR1 ENHRY and CDR2 SYGVKD. Deletions cut 6 bases from V and 2 bases from J, with 12 bases between. The length of the CDR3 is 14 residues. The CDR3 region has the DNA TGTGCCATCAGGTCTCGGGGGTCCACAGATACGCAGTATTTT. Protein: CAIRSRGSTDTQYF.

The chain links TRBV11-2 to TRBJ2-7; 7 nucleotides agree with TRBD2. This CDR3 has 14 residues. V lost 1 base and J lost 6; bases outside the gene matches: 6. The germline CDR1 and CDR2 sequences are SGHAT and FQNNGV. The CDR3 DNA sequence: TGTGCCAGCAGCTTAGGATGGGGGGGAGGCGAGCAGTACTTC. This encodes CASSLGWGGGEQYF.

The chain couples TRBV7-7 to TRBJ2-2; 11 bases align to TRBD2. This CDR3 comprises 16 residues. Germline V CDR1 and CDR2: SSHAT, FNYEAQ (reference sequence). V shed 5 bases and J 4 bases; nucleotides not matched to a gene: 6. CDR3 sequence (DNA): TGTGCCAGCAGCCCGTATAGCGGGGGGGCCACCGGGGAGCTGTTTTTT. This encodes CASSPYSGGATGELFF.

The chain combines TRBV5-1 with TRBJ2-5, with D unresolved. The CDR3 extends over 13 amino acids. Per the germline V gene, CDR1 is SGHRS and CDR2 is YFSETQ. The germline V and J ends were trimmed by 0 bases and 3 bases, with 6 bases remaining between them. The CDR3 bases are TGCGCCAGCAGCTTGGACACAAAAGAGACCCAGTACTTC. Translation: CASSLDTKETQYF.

J is TRBJ1-4 and V is TRBV11-2; D is unclear. The V end was cut by 0 bases, the J end by 6 bases, with 17 bases between. Germline values: CDR1 SGHAT, CDR2 FQNNGV. The CDR3 contains 17 residues. The CDR3 sequence: CASSLDGGRSPDEKLFF. The CDR3 coding sequence is TGTGCCAGCAGCTTAGATGGAGGGCGGAGCCCGGATGAAAAACTGTTTTTT.